What follows describes a single TCR beta chain. The specificity of this receptor is unknown. Qualities for individual bases were not recorded, and no much larger clone is one base off. Sequencing used an Illumina HiSeq 2500. Quantitative 5'-RACE with molecular barcodes was used to prepare TCR beta libraries. Per the source publication's procedure: A new computational method based on a probabilistic model of VDJ rearrangement was used to identify disease-linked TCR variants. In-frame beta chains were kept once TCRdb had trimmed the public reads at Q25 with fastp and called clones with MiXCR. Every distinct CDR3 protein forms one entry, paired with its most common genes and DNA. The V and J calls and clone size come from TCRdb's table, not from the authors' own analysis. The sample table contains 250,000 or so distinct CDR3 sequences; only one count was recorded for 18% of them. In total, the top ten clones hold roughly 34% of the sample.

The source of the sample is a study of CD8 T cells in ankylosing spondylitis listed by TCRdb under 2017. Background for the entire study: The study profiled T cell receptor beta repertoires in healthy donors and ankylosing spondylitis patients to find disease-linked TCR variants. The full study cohort was made up of roughly 25 ankylosing spondylitis patients and about a hundred healthy donors. Samples of peripheral blood were taken, and for ankylosing spondylitis patients, synovial fluid was collected as well.

What the work shows at the level of the full study, not this receptor alone: The disease-linked clones were reported as significantly enriched in matched synovial fluid samples from ankylosing spondylitis patients. A TCR beta motif made up of several highly homologous amino acid variants appeared to be characteristic of blood from ankylosing spondylitis patients. In peripheral blood, the disease-linked clones were found at relatively low frequencies and had a CD8+ phenotype. Some motif variants had previously been reported in the synovial fluid and blood of reactive arthritis patients, which suggests shared mechanisms of disease initiation.

This clonotype was sampled from a male donor with ankylosing spondylitis or in good health (not recorded which). Sample: blood, either unsorted or a sorted T cell fraction (not recorded which).

The DNA reads as follows: TGTGCCAGCAGTACGGGCCCGGGACAGGGCTCCTACGAGCAGTACTTC. Its protein is CASSTGPGQGSYEQYF. The chain is encoded by TRBV5-6 joined to TRBJ2-7; 9 nucleotides in the junction match TRBD1. Trimmed from V: 5 bases; trimmed from J: 0 bases; junction bases lacking a gene match: 9. The germline V gene sets CDR1 to SGHDT and CDR2 to YYEEEE. The CDR3 covers 16 residues, taking in both the cysteine and the phenylalanine. Only the CDR3 region is kept as DNA, spanning 48 bases read in frame from base 1.